This passage covers 27 T cell receptor beta chains from one sample sequenced in a study of blood T cell repertoires in COVID-19. Repertoires were generated with immunoSEQ multiplex PCR, while TCRdb's copy carries only in-frame clones and drops some. The table includes approximately 310,000 clones, approximately 81% detected once. The sequencing input was PBMCs or T cells enriched from blood (not recorded which). Receptor source: a woman aged 30 to 39 who had been exposed to COVID-19.

The V gene is TRBV19, the J gene TRBJ2-7, with TRBD1 matching over 9 bases. J gave up 6 bases and V 5 bases, and 11 bases lay outside the gene matches. CDR1 and CDR2 (germline): LNHDA, SQIVND (reference sequence). CDR3 length: 15 residues. Written as DNA, the CDR3 is TGTGCCAGTAGTCCTCAGGGACAGGGAAGGGGCGAGCAGTACTTC. This codes for CASSPQGQGRGEQYF.

This clone was found a few times. The chain employs TRBV9 and TRBJ2-1, with TRBD1 identical over 12 bases. Germline values: CDR1 SGDLS, CDR2 YYNGEE. Unmatched junction bases numbered 9, after V lost 0 bases and J lost 5 bases. CDR3 size: 18 residues. The CDR3 nucleotides read TGTGCCAGCAGCGTAGTCCCGGGGGGGACAGGGGGCAACAATGAGCAGTTCTTC. Protein: CASSVVPGGTGGNNEQFF. Drawing the rest from reference TRBV9 and TRBJ2-1, the complete variable domain is DSGVTQTPKHLITATGQRVTLRCSPRSGDLSVYWYQQSLDQGLQFLIQYYNGEERAKGNILERFSAQQFPDLHSELNLSSLELGDSALYFCASSVVPGGTGGNNEQFFGPGTRLTVL.

V and J are TRBV2 and TRBJ1-1; maybe TRBD1 (6 bases). Germline V gene data show CDR1 as SNHLY and CDR2 as FYNNEI. CDR3 length: 14 residues. Trimming took off 4 bases at V and 4 bases at J, with 13 bases between the two ends. The CDR3 reads CASSGRGQSTEAFF. The CDR3 DNA reads as TGTGCCAGCAGTGGCAGGGGTCAGAGCACTGAAGCTTTCTTT. Together with reference TRBV2 and TRBJ1-1, the CDR3 gives the full variable domain: EPEVTQTPSHQVTQMGQEVILRCVPISNHLYFYWYRQILGQKVEFLVSFYNNEISEKSEIFDDQFSVERPDGSNFTLKIRSTKLEDSAMYFCASSGRGQSTEAFFGQGTRLTVV.

The V gene is TRBV7-2, the J gene TRBJ1-2; a possible D gene is TRBD1 (5 bases). The CDR3 has 12 amino acids. CDR1 and CDR2 (germline): SGHTA, FQGNSA. V was clipped by 3 bases and J by 11 bases, with 13 bases between them. As DNA, the CDR3 is TGTGCCAGCAGCTTGATTCAGGGCCCTTACACCTTC. This codes for CASSLIQGPYTF.

The chain combines TRBV30 with TRBJ1-6, with D uncertain. Looked up from germline, CDR1 is GTSNPN and CDR2 is SVGIG (reference sequence). This CDR3 is 13 amino acids long. Trimming shortened V by 1 base and J by 4 bases, and 5 bases separated the two germline ends. CDR3: CAWSDAYNSPLHF. The CDR3 DNA reads as TGTGCCTGGAGTGACGCGTATAATTCACCCCTCCACTTT.

In the case of this clone: The identical CDR3 is also encoded by other nucleotide sequences in the sample. The rearrangement uses TRBV30 and TRBJ2-7; 8 positions agree with TRBD2. V trimming: 2 bases; J trimming: 4 bases; junction bases outside the gene matches: 4. CDR3 length equals 13 residues. Germline loops: CDR1 GTSNPN, CDR2 SVGIG (reference sequence). This chain's CDR3 is CAWSPGGFYEQYF. The CDR3 bases are TGTGCCTGGAGTCCGGGAGGGTTTTACGAGCAGTACTTC.

The rearrangement links TRBV5-1 to TRBJ1-2; no firm D call. Trimming took 0 bases from V and 2 from J, leaving 11 bases between them. The germline V gene has CDR1 SGHRS and CDR2 YFSETQ. The CDR3 loop spans 15 amino acids. The CDR3 DNA reads TGCGCCAGCAGCTTGGGCCCGGGGAAGAACTATGGCTACACCTTC. It specifies CASSLGPGKNYGYTF.

V is TRBV5-1 and J is TRBJ1-5, with TRBD1 as a possible D gene (5 bases). The V end lost 0 bases, the J end lost 4 bases, and 11 bases lay between the germline ends. The CDR3 has 15 residues. Germline V gene data show CDR1 as SGHRS and CDR2 as YFSETQ. CDR3 region: CASSLVGGTNQPQHF. The CDR3 nucleotides are TGCGCCAGCAGCTTGGTGGGGGGAACTAATCAGCCCCAGCATTTT.

The J gene is TRBJ2-7, the V gene TRBV28; D is unresolved. V lost 4 bases and J 7 bases, leaving 8 bases between the germline ends. Germline V lookup: CDR1 MDHEN, CDR2 SYDVKM. This CDR3 has 11 residues. The CDR3 coding sequence is TGTGCCAGCAGTTACCCTCGGGAGCAGTACTTC. This translates into CASSYPREQYF.

This clone was seen only a few times. The V and J genes are TRBV5-1 and TRBJ1-1; D call uncertain. Germline V gene lookup returns CDR1 SGHRS and CDR2 YFSETQ. The V gene lost 3 bases and the J gene lost 3 bases, with 9 bases spanning the gap. This CDR3 has 13 amino acids. In nucleotides, the CDR3 is TGCGCCAGCAGCTCGCGGGAGTACACTGAAGCTTTCTTT. Encoded protein: CASSSREYTEAFF.

This clone occurred once. The CDR3 bases are TGTGCCAGCAGTTGGGGACTAGCGGGGGGGAAAGATACGCAGTATTTT. Its translation is CASSWGLAGGKDTQYF. This chain joins TRBV27 and TRBJ2-3; the match to TRBD2 covers 16 bases. From germline, CDR1 is MNHEY and CDR2 SMNVEV (reference sequence). V was clipped by 4 bases and J by 5 bases; unmatched bases: 3. The CDR3 is made up of 16 amino acids.

This clone has more than one count but fewer than ten. The chain joins TRBV11-1 to TRBJ1-5; D is unresolved. Germline loops: CDR1 SGHAT, CDR2 FQDESV (reference sequence). The V and J ends lost 2 bases and 4 bases respectively, with 6 bases between them. This CDR3 has 13 residues. The DNA of the CDR3 is TGTGCCAGCAGCTTACAGATTAATCAGCCCCAGCATTTT. This sequence encodes CASSLQINQPQHF. The variable domain in full, completed from reference TRBV11-1 and TRBJ1-5, reads EAEVAQSPRYKITEKSQAVAFWCDPISGHATLYWYRQILGQGPELLVQFQDESVVDDSQLPKDRFSAERLKGVDSTLKIQPAELGDSAMYLCASSLQINQPQHFGDGTRLSIL.

This chain links TRBV28 with TRBJ1-3; D call uncertain. This CDR3 has 17 amino acids. Per germline, CDR1 MDHEN and CDR2 SYDVKM. V shed 5 bases and J shed 0 bases, with 17 bases lying between them. CDR3 amino acids: CASSTVAYLISGNTIYF. The CDR3 nucleotides read TGTGCCAGCAGTACCGTGGCTTACCTTATCTCTGGAAACACCATATATTTT.

A few counts support this clone. J is TRBJ1-2 and V is TRBV5-5; no reliable D call. Germline CDR1 SGHKS, CDR2 YYEKEE (reference sequence). The V gene lost 2 bases and the J gene lost 5 bases, with 16 bases spanning the gap. The CDR3 is 15 amino acids. CDR3 sequence (DNA): TGTGCCAGCAGCTTCGAGGATGCAAACCCATATGGCTACACCTTC. As protein: CASSFEDANPYGYTF.

The chain is built from TRBV24-1 and TRBJ2-2; TRBD2 matches at 8 bases. Per the germline V gene, CDR1 is KGHDR and CDR2 is SFDVKD. Losses at the gene ends were 9 bases for V and 4 bases for J; bases not matched to a gene: 9. The CDR3 contains 15 residues. CDR3 region: CATRGGRETTGELFF. The CDR3 DNA follows: TGTGCCACCCGGGGGGGCAGGGAGACCACCGGGGAGCTGTTTTTT.

The V call is TRBV7-3, the J call TRBJ1-1; 7 bases align to TRBD1. After removal of 2 bases from V and 7 bases from J, the junction contained 16 bases not matched to a gene. This CDR3 spans 17 amino acids. In germline, CDR1 is SGHTA, CDR2 FQGTGA. The CDR3 spells CASSLGFAGGESGEAFF. The CDR3 DNA is TGTGCCAGCAGCTTAGGTTTCGCAGGGGGTGAATCCGGTGAAGCTTTCTTT.

The rearrangement joins TRBV4-1 to TRBJ2-7, with D uncertain. Germline CDR1 MGHRA, CDR2 YSYEKL. The V end was cut by 4 bases, the J end by 3 bases, with 16 bases between. The CDR3 totals 15 residues. As DNA, the CDR3 is TGCGCCAGCAGCCGAATCCCGTGGAGAGGCTACGAGCAGTACTTC. As protein: CASSRIPWRGYEQYF.

The rearrangement links TRBV30 to TRBJ1-2; 10 nucleotides align to TRBD1. Trimming cost V 5 bases and J 0 bases; bases outside gene matches: 0. Germline V gene lookup returns CDR1 GTSNPN and CDR2 SVGIG (reference sequence). The CDR3 has 13 residues. CDR3 amino acids: CAWGQGANYGYTF. CDR3 nucleotide sequence: TGTGCCTGGGGACAGGGGGCTAACTATGGCTACACCTTC.

This chain links TRBV24-1 with TRBJ2-7, with 9 bases that match TRBD1. Germline V gene sequence: CDR1 KGHDR, CDR2 SFDVKD. The trim removed 3 bases at V and 4 bases at J, leaving 6 bases unmatched. CDR3 size: 15 residues. The CDR3 DNA reads as TGTGCCACCAGTGATCCGGGACAGGGTTTTTACGAGCAGTACTTC. Translated: CATSDPGQGFYEQYF.

The J gene is TRBJ1-2, the V gene TRBV6-5; no firm D call. Germline CDR1 and CDR2: MNHEY and SVGAGI. Trimming shortened V by 6 bases and J by 1 base, and 12 bases separated the two germline ends. The CDR3 consists of 14 residues. This chain's CDR3 is CASRPWTGNYGYTF. The CDR3 DNA sequence: TGTGCCAGCAGGCCCTGGACTGGTAACTATGGCTACACCTTC.

This CDR3 is CASTTSDYHTNGNEQFF. CDR3 DNA: TGTGCCAGCACAACTTCGGACTACCATACAAACGGGAATGAGCAGTTCTTC. J is TRBJ2-1 and V is TRBV14; TRBD2 is a possible D gene (6 bases). Germline assignment: CDR1 SGHDN and CDR2 FVKESK. CDR3 size: 17 residues. The ends were cut back, 7 bases at V and 7 bases at J, with 26 bases in the middle. Full variable domain (outside the CDR3, taken from reference TRBV14 and TRBJ2-1): EAGVTQFPSHSVIEKGQTVTLRCDPISGHDNLYWYRRVMGKEIKFLLHFVKESKQDESGMPNNRFLAERTGGTYSTLKVQPAELEDSGVYFCASTTSDYHTNGNEQFFGPGTRLTVL.

This chain links TRBV7-3 with TRBJ1-2; the D is unclear. Germline V gene lookup returns CDR1 SGHTA and CDR2 FQGTGA. CDR3 size: 15 residues. V shed 5 bases and J shed 2 bases, with 15 bases lying between them. The CDR3 loop is CASSPGFPTNYGYTF. Written as DNA, the CDR3 is TGTGCCAGCAGCCCCGGGTTTCCTACCAACTATGGCTACACCTTC.

The chain combines TRBV30 with TRBJ1-2; D is unclear. The V gene lost 2 bases and the J gene lost 8 bases, with 15 bases spanning the gap. The CDR3 is made up of 13 amino acids. Germline lookup yields CDR1 GTSNPN and CDR2 SVGIG (reference sequence). The CDR3 loop is CAWSLGGFDGYTF. The CDR3 DNA reads as TGTGCCTGGAGTCTAGGAGGGTTTGACGGCTACACCTTC. Using reference TRBV30 and TRBJ1-2 for the parts outside the CDR3, the full variable domain is SQTIHQWPATLVQPVGSPLSLECTVEGTSNPNLYWYRQAAGRGLQLLFYSVGIGQISSEVPQNLSASRPQDRQFILSSKKLLLSDSGFYLCAWSLGGFDGYTFGSGTRLTVV.

The rearrangement uses TRBV11-3 and TRBJ1-1; 10 nucleotides align to TRBD1. The CDR3 consists of 13 residues. CDR1 and CDR2 from the germline V gene are SGHNT and YENEEA. V shed 3 bases and J 7 bases; nucleotides not matched to a gene: 2. CDR3 in DNA: TGTGCCAGCAGCTTGAGGACAGGGGGTGAAGCTTTCTTT. Amino acids: CASSLRTGGEAFF.

The chain uses TRBV5-1 and TRBJ2-1, with 9 bases that match TRBD1. The CDR3 is 15 amino acids. After removal of 1 base from V and 5 bases from J, the junction contained 4 bases not matched to a gene. Germline CDR1 and CDR2: SGHRS and YFSETQ. The CDR3 protein is CASSLTGGGNNEQFF. As DNA, the CDR3 is TGCGCCAGCAGCTTGACAGGGGGCGGCAACAATGAGCAGTTCTTC.

The chain links TRBV7-9 to TRBJ1-2, with no clear D. Germline assignment: CDR1 SEHNR and CDR2 FQNEAQ (reference sequence). The CDR3 consists of 12 residues. V lost 2 bases to trimming and J lost 10 bases, with 11 bases between them. CDR3 sequence reads: CASSLRVEDYTF. The CDR3 coding sequence is TGTGCCAGCAGCTTAAGGGTGGAGGACTACACCTTC.

The gene calls are TRBV5-1 and TRBJ1-5; TRBD1 might be the D (6 bases). The CDR3 runs 15 residues. Germline lookup yields CDR1 SGHRS and CDR2 YFSETQ. Trimming cost V 1 base and J 3 bases, with 11 bases left between them. CDR3 sequence (DNA): TGCGCCAGCAGCTTGTCAGGGGCAGACAATCAGCCCCAGCATTTT. Encoded protein: CASSLSGADNQPQHF.